These 13 T cell receptor beta chains were sequenced from one sample in a study of cytomegalovirus exposure and HLA in healthy donors. PCR involved 60 Vbeta and 13 Jbeta primers. Here immunoSEQ multiplex PCR was the method, and the copy in TCRdb shows in-frame clones only, minus some. The sample lists 99,000 or so clones, approximately 82% occurring once. The source material was PBMCs. The receptor set was obtained from a female donor in good health and CMV-seropositive.

The chain recombines TRBV2 with TRBJ1-2, with D hard to call. The CDR3 runs 14 residues. The V end lost 3 bases, the J end lost 4 bases, and 12 bases lay between the germline ends. Germline V CDR1 and CDR2: SNHLY, FYNNEI. The CDR3 region has the DNA TGTGCCAGCAGTGAGCGGGGATTCGGCTATGGCTACACCTTC. This sequence encodes CASSERGFGYGYTF.

This clone has only one observation. The chain employs TRBV14 and TRBJ1-1; D not resolved. The CDR3 extends over 13 amino acids. The germline V and J ends were trimmed by 5 bases and 5 bases, with 12 bases remaining between them. Germline V gives CDR1 SGHDN, CDR2 FVKESK. The CDR3 loop reads CASSRLAWTEAFF. CDR3 DNA: TGTGCCAGCAGCAGGCTAGCGTGGACTGAAGCTTTCTTT.

The chain links TRBV4-1 to TRBJ1-1; maybe TRBD1 (6 bases). The CDR3 extends over 15 amino acids. V dropped 0 bases and J dropped 9 bases, with 17 bases sitting between them. Germline V gene data show CDR1 as MGHRA and CDR2 as YSYEKL. For the CDR3, the DNA is TGCGCCAGCAGCCAAGAAGGGACAACCAACAGAAAAGCTTTCTTT. This sequence encodes CASSQEGTTNRKAFF.

J is TRBJ2-5 and V is TRBV5-6; no clear D gene. Near its end, the DNA agrees better with TRBJ2-7, so the J call may be wrong. This CDR3 is built from 12 residues. Germline loops: CDR1 SGHDT, CDR2 YYEEEE. CDR3 sequence: CASSLTSYEQYF. CDR3 bases: TGTGCCAGCAGCCTCACCTCCTACGAGCAGTACTTC.

The CDR3, as DNA: TGTGCCAGCAGCTTAGGCGTAGGGGCCGGGGAGCTGTTTTTT. Its protein product is CASSLGVGAGELFF. The V gene is TRBV7-9, the J gene TRBJ2-2; tentatively, D is TRBD1 (5 bases). In germline, CDR1 is SEHNR, CDR2 FQNEAQ (reference sequence). The CDR3 length is 14 residues. V was shortened by 1 base and J by 6 bases, with 9 bases between the two germline ends.

The chain combines TRBV28 with TRBJ2-5; maybe TRBD2 (5 bases). Germline CDR1 is MDHEN and CDR2 is SYDVKM. This CDR3 is built from 15 residues. Trimming pared 1 base from V and 2 bases from J, leaving 11 bases between. The CDR3 DNA is TGTGCCAGCAGTTTATTCGGCGGGCAGCAAGAGACCCAGTACTTC. As protein: CASSLFGGQQETQYF.

CDR3 DNA: TGCGCCAGCAGCTTATTATCGGGGTCATACAAGGCCCCCTACGAGCAGTACTTC. Its protein product is CASSLLSGSYKAPYEQYF. The chain has TRBV5-1 and TRBJ2-7, with D possibly being TRBD2 (5 bases). This CDR3 is built from 18 residues. Trimming left V 2 bases short and J 2 bases short, with 23 bases between. Germline V gives CDR1 SGHRS, CDR2 YFSETQ.

The chain links TRBV5-1 to TRBJ2-6; TRBD1 is a possible D gene (6 bases). Germline V lookup: CDR1 SGHRS, CDR2 YFSETQ. The V end was cut by 2 bases, the J end by 1 base, with 13 bases between. CDR3 length: 17 amino acids. DNA of the CDR3: TGCGCCAGCAGCTTTGGGGGCGAATGGTCTGGGGCCAACGTCCTGACTTTC. Amino acids: CASSFGGEWSGANVLTF.

The V gene is TRBV5-1, the J gene TRBJ2-7; TRBD2 aligns across 8 bases. Germline V gene lookup returns CDR1 SGHRS and CDR2 YFSETQ. CDR3 size: 15 residues. V was clipped by 0 bases and J by 1 base; unmatched bases: 3. CDR3 sequence: CASSLGSGSSYEQYF. CDR3 sequence (DNA): TGCGCCAGCAGCTTGGGCAGCGGGAGTTCCTACGAGCAGTACTTC.

Concerning this clone itself: The junction shows a germline mismatch at one end, possibly a read error. V and J are TRBV19 and TRBJ2-5; 12 nucleotides agree with TRBD2. The V gene's germline CDR1 is LNHDA and CDR2 SQIVND (reference sequence). The CDR3 runs 13 residues. Here the CDR3 DNA reads TGTGCCAGTAGTAACGGACTAGCGGGGCCCGAACACTTC. Protein sequence: CASSNGLAGPEHF.

The chain links TRBV18 to TRBJ2-7; 10 nucleotides agree with TRBD2. This CDR3 spans 15 amino acids. V gave up 4 bases and J gave up 5 bases; unmatched junction bases: 8. CDR1 is KGHSH and CDR2 is LQKENI in the germline V gene. The CDR3 is CASSRLAGVFDEQYF. CDR3 nucleotides: TGTGCCAGCTCACGCCTAGCGGGAGTCTTTGACGAGCAGTACTTC.

This chain links TRBV18 with TRBJ1-2; TRBD1 might be the D (6 bases). CDR3 length equals 14 residues. V shed 2 bases and J shed 4 bases, with 11 bases lying between them. The germline V gene has CDR1 KGHSH and CDR2 LQKENI. For the CDR3, the DNA is TGTGCCAGCTCACCAGGGGGCGGCATCTATGGCTACACCTTC. It codes for CASSPGGGIYGYTF.

The genes are TRBV5-4 and TRBJ1-6; 7 nucleotides align to TRBD1. The CDR3 contains 14 residues. Trimming removed 6 bases from V and 5 bases from J; junction bases left unmatched: 5. The germline V gene encodes CDR1 SGHNT and CDR2 YYREEE (reference sequence). The CDR3 loop reads CASNTGTDNSPLHF. The CDR3, as DNA: TGTGCCAGCAACACTGGGACAGATAATTCACCCCTCCACTTT.